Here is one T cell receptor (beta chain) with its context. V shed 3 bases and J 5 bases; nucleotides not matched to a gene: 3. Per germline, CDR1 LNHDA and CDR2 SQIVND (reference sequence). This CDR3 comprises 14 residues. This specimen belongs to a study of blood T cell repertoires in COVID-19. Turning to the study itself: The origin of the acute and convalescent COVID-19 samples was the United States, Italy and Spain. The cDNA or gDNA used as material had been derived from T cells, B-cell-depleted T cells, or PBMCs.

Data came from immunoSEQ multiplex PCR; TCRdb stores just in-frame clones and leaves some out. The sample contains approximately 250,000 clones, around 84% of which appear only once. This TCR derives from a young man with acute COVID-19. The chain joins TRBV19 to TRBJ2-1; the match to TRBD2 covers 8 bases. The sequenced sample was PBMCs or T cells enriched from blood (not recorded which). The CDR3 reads CASSIWRGDNEQFF. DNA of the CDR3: TGTGCCAGTAGTATCTGGCGGGGGGACAATGAGCAGTTCTTC.